This T cell receptor beta chain stems from a study of blood T cell repertoires in COVID-19. Turning to the study itself: Samples came from the United States, Italy and Spain, spanning acute and convalescent COVID-19. In each case, the material was cDNA or gDNA derived from T cells, B-cell-depleted T cells, or PBMCs.

The length of the CDR3 is 15 residues. Trimming stripped 3 bases from V and 8 bases from J, with 20 bases between. Per germline, CDR1 DFQATT and CDR2 SNEGSKA (reference sequence). This table comes from immunoSEQ multiplex PCR, and its TCRdb copy is limited to in-frame clones, with some not included. The table shows about 240,000 clones, with about four fifths occurring only once. The sequenced material came from peripheral blood. The TCR comes from a woman aged 80 or over with acute or convalescent COVID-19. The gene calls are TRBV20-1 and TRBJ2-1, with D possibly being TRBD2 (5 bases). The CDR3 DNA sequence: TGCAGTGCTAGTGACTCGGCGGGTCATGTCTATGAGCAGTTCTTC. It codes for CSASDSAGHVYEQFF.